The 2 T cell receptor beta chains listed next were all sequenced from one sample in a study of cytomegalovirus exposure and HLA in healthy donors. With 60 Vbeta and 13 Jbeta primers, the PCR was carried out. Sequenced by immunoSEQ multiplex PCR; TCRdb stores in-frame clones only, minus some. Of a few hundred thousand clones listed, just under 85% are singletons. Source material: PBMCs. The source of these receptors is a woman in her thirties or forties in good health and CMV-seronegative.

The chain recombines TRBV5-1 with TRBJ1-1, with TRBD1 matching 8 bases. Trimming at V came to 3 bases and at J to 0 bases, leaving 7 bases not matched to a gene. The germline V gene encodes CDR1 SGHRS and CDR2 YFSETQ. The CDR3 contains 16 residues. The CDR3 bases are TGCGCCAGCAGCTCCACAGGGGGATCTATGAACACTGAAGCTTTCTTT. This translates into CASSSTGGSMNTEAFF. The full variable domain, with the rest looked up from reference TRBV5-1 and TRBJ1-1, is KAGVTQTPRYLIKTRGQQVTLSCSPISGHRSVSWYQQTPGQGLQFLFEYFSETQRNKGNFPGRFSGRQFSNSRSEMNVSTLELGDSALYLCASSSTGGSMNTEAFFGQGTRLTVV.

The rearrangement links TRBV28 to TRBJ2-3, with 8 positions matching TRBD2. Per germline, CDR1 MDHEN and CDR2 SYDVKM. This CDR3 comprises 14 residues. Losses at the gene ends were 8 bases for V and 3 bases for J; bases not matched to a gene: 7. For the CDR3, the DNA is TGTGCCAGCCATTTAGCGGGGAGAACAGATACGCAGTATTTT. It encodes CASHLAGRTDTQYF.